This is a list of T cell receptor beta chains from one sample in a study of beta chain features in type 1 diabetes. The data were produced by immunoSEQ multiplex PCR, yet TCRdb's version contains in-frame clones alone and is incomplete. The repertoire holds over 150,000 clones, with around 7.8% as singletons. Material: central memory CD4+ T cells from blood. The source of these receptors is a woman between 40 and 50 years old with type 1 diabetes. CDR3s include the opening cysteine and the closing phenylalanine or tryptophan. The order of the fields is V gene, clone size, D gene, CDR3 length, J gene, CDR3 DNA, CDR3 protein. A D gene is named only where the DNA matches it firmly. Only part of the rows carry a size: once, few, many, or a class if the clone is expanded.

v_call: TRBV18
clone_size: NA
d_call: NA
cdr3_length: 12
j_call: TRBJ1-1
cdr3_nt: TGTGCCAGCTCACCTGCGGTGGGTGAAGCTTTCTTT
cdr3_aa: CASSPAVGEAFF

v_call: TRBV6-6
clone_size: few
d_call: NA
cdr3_length: 14
j_call: TRBJ2-3
cdr3_nt: TGTGCCAGCAGTTACTCGGAAACTAGCGATACGCAGTATTTT
cdr3_aa: CASSYSETSDTQYF

v_call: TRBV18
clone_size: few
d_call: NA
cdr3_length: 14
j_call: TRBJ2-7
cdr3_nt: TGTGCCAGCTCACCATCTCATAAGCCCTACGAGCAGTACTTC
cdr3_aa: CASSPSHKPYEQYF

v_call: TRBV25-1
clone_size: few
d_call: TRBD2
cdr3_length: 14
j_call: TRBJ2-1
cdr3_nt: TGTGCCAGCACCGGGACTAAGTGGTCCAATGAGCAGTTCTTC
cdr3_aa: CASTGTKWSNEQFF

v_call: TRBV19
clone_size: NA
d_call: NA
cdr3_length: 13
j_call: TRBJ1-1
cdr3_nt: TGTGCCAGTAGTATTTCGGGGAGGCCTGAAGCTTTCTTT
cdr3_aa: CASSISGRPEAFF

v_call: TRBV5-1
clone_size: few
d_call: TRBD2
cdr3_length: 15
j_call: TRBJ2-5
cdr3_nt: TGCGCCAGCAGCTTGTCTAGCGGGGGAAAAGAGACCCAGTACTTC
cdr3_aa: CASSLSSGGKETQYF

v_call: TRBV29-1
clone_size: many
d_call: TRBD1
cdr3_length: 12
j_call: TRBJ1-1
cdr3_nt: TGCAGCGTTGCGCGACAGGGGGCGTTGGCTTTCTTT
cdr3_aa: CSVARQGALAFF

v_call: TRBV18
clone_size: many
d_call: NA
cdr3_length: 17
j_call: TRBJ2-6
cdr3_nt: TGTGCCAGCTCACCCACAGGGCCCTCCGCCGGGGCCAACGTCCTGACTTTC
cdr3_aa: CASSPTGPSAGANVLTF

v_call: TRBV29-1
clone_size: few
d_call: NA
cdr3_length: 15
j_call: TRBJ2-1
cdr3_nt: TGCAGCGTTGAGGGGGGAGTTGGGTCCTACAATGAGCAGTTCTTC
cdr3_aa: CSVEGGVGSYNEQFF

v_call: TRBV29-1
clone_size: NA
d_call: NA
cdr3_length: 14
j_call: TRBJ2-5
cdr3_nt: TGCAGCGGGGCGGGTCCTATCAAAAAAGAGACCCAGTACTTC
cdr3_aa: CSGAGPIKKETQYF

v_call: TRBV7-2
clone_size: few
d_call: TRBD1
cdr3_length: 16
j_call: TRBJ2-4
cdr3_nt: TGTGCCAGCAGCGGACAGGGGGCTATGGCCAAAAACATTCAGTACTTC
cdr3_aa: CASSGQGAMAKNIQYF

v_call: TRBV7-9
clone_size: NA
d_call: NA
cdr3_length: 16
j_call: TRBJ2-4
cdr3_nt: TGTGCCAGCAGCGCTGGACAGCTGGGAGCCAAAAACATTCAGTACTTC
cdr3_aa: CASSAGQLGAKNIQYF

v_call: TRBV7-9
clone_size: few
d_call: NA
cdr3_length: 11
j_call: TRBJ1-1
cdr3_nt: TGTGCCAGCAGCTCCGGGGGGGAAGCTTTCTTT
cdr3_aa: CASSSGGEAFF

v_call: TRBV7-9
clone_size: few
d_call: NA
cdr3_length: 13
j_call: TRBJ1-4
cdr3_nt: TGTGCCAGCAGCCTCTATGATGGTGAAAAACTGTTTTTT
cdr3_aa: CASSLYDGEKLFF

v_call: TRBV6-4
clone_size: few
d_call: NA
cdr3_length: 12
j_call: TRBJ1-2
cdr3_nt: TGTGCCAGCAGTGACCCGGGGGGCGGCTACACCTTC
cdr3_aa: CASSDPGGGYTF

v_call: TRBV6-6
clone_size: few
d_call: TRBD1
cdr3_length: 13
j_call: TRBJ2-7
cdr3_nt: TGTGCCAGCACTGGGACAGGAGTCTACGAGCAGTACTTC
cdr3_aa: CASTGTGVYEQYF

v_call: TRBV5-4
clone_size: many
d_call: TRBD1
cdr3_length: 17
j_call: TRBJ1-6
cdr3_nt: TGTGCCAGCAGCTCGGGACAGAAATCCTCCTATAATTCACCCCTCCACTTT
cdr3_aa: CASSSGQKSSYNSPLHF

v_call: TRBV15
clone_size: many
d_call: NA
cdr3_length: 16
j_call: TRBJ2-4
cdr3_nt: TGTGCCACCAGCAGAGGTGGTGAGCTAGCCAAAAACATTCAGTACTTC
cdr3_aa: CATSRGGELAKNIQYF

v_call: TRBV28
clone_size: NA
d_call: NA
cdr3_length: 13
j_call: TRBJ2-7
cdr3_nt: TGTGCCAGCAGTCCTGGACAGTCCTACGAGCAGTACTTC
cdr3_aa: CASSPGQSYEQYF

v_call: TRBV9
clone_size: many
d_call: NA
cdr3_length: 14
j_call: TRBJ2-5
cdr3_nt: TGTGCCAGCAGCGTCCGAGGGCTCCAAGAGACCCAGTACTTC
cdr3_aa: CASSVRGLQETQYF

v_call: TRBV4-3
clone_size: few
d_call: NA
cdr3_length: 14
j_call: TRBJ2-1
cdr3_nt: TGCGCCAGCAGCCAAGATACCTATTACAATGAGCAGTTCTTC
cdr3_aa: CASSQDTYYNEQFF